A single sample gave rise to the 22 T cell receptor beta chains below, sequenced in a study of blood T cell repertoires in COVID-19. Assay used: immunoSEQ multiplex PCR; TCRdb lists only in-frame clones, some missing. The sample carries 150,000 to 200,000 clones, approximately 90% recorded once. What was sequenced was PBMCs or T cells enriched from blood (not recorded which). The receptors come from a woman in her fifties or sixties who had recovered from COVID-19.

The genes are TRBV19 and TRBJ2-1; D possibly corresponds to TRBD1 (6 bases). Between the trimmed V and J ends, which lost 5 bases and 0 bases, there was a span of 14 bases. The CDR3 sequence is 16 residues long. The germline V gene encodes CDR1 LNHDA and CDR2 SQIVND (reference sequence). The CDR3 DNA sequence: TGTGCCAGTAGTCCTCATACAGGGATCTCCTACAATGAGCAGTTCTTC. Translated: CASSPHTGISYNEQFF.

Written as DNA, the CDR3 is TGTGCCAGCAGCCAAGAGGTCGGGGTACTAGGCTCTGGAAACACCATATATTTT. Translating gives CASSQEVGVLGSGNTIYF. The rearrangement links TRBV4-2 to TRBJ1-3; D remains ambiguous. Trimming removed 0 bases from V and 0 bases from J, with 15 bases in between. CDR3 length equals 18 residues. In germline, CDR1 is LGHNA, CDR2 YNFKEQ.

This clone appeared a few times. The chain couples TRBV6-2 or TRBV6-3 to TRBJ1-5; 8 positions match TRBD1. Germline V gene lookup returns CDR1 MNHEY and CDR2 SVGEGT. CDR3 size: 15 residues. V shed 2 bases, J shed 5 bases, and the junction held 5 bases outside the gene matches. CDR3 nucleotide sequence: TGTGCCAGCAGTTACCCAGAGACAGGGGATCAGCCCCAGCATTTT. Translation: CASSYPETGDQPQHF.

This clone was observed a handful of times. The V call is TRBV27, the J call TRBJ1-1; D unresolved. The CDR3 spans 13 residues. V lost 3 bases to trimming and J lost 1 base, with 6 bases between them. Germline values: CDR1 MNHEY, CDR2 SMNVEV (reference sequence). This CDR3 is CASSFHGNTEAFF. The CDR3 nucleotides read TGTGCCAGCAGTTTCCACGGGAACACTGAAGCTTTCTTT.

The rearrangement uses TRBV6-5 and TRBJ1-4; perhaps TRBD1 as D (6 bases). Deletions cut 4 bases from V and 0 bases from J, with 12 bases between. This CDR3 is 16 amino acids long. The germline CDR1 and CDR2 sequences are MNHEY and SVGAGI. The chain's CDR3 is CASSFGTRATNEKLFF. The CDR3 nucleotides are TGTGCCAGCAGTTTCGGGACACGGGCAACTAATGAAAAACTGTTTTTT.

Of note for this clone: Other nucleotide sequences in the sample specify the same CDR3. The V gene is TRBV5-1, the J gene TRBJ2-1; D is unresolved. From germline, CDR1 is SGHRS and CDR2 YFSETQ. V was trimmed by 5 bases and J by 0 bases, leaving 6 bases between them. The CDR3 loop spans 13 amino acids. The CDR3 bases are TGCGCCAGCAGTCTCAGCTCCTACAATGAGCAGTTCTTC. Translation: CASSLSSYNEQFF.

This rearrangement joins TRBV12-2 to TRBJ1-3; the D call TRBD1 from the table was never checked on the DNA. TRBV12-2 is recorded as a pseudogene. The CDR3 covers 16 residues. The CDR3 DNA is TGTGCAAGTCGCTTAGTTGGACAGGGGCCCGGAAACACCATATATTTT. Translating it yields CASRLVGQGPGNTIYF.

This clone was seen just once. The CDR3 loop reads CASSIAVGSGGARYNEQFF. The CDR3 DNA reads as TGTGCCAGTAGTATAGCGGTGGGTAGCGGGGGGGCTAGATACAATGAGCAGTTCTTC. This chain joins TRBV19 and TRBJ2-1, with 11 positions matching TRBD2. The length of the CDR3 is 19 residues. Germline V gene data show CDR1 as LNHDA and CDR2 as SQIVND (reference sequence). V lost 1 base, J lost 4 bases, and 12 bases stayed unmatched.

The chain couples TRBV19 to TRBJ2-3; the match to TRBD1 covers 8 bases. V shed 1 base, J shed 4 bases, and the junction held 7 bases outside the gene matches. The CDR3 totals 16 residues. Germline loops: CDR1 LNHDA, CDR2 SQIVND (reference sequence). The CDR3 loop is CASSIGPGGRADTQYF. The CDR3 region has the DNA TGTGCCAGTAGTATAGGTCCAGGGGGCAGAGCAGATACGCAGTATTTT.

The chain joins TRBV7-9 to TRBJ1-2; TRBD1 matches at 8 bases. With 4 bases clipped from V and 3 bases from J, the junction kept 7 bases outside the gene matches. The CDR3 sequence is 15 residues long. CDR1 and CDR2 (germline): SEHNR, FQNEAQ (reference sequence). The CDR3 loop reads CASSSYQTGDYGYTF. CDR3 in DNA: TGTGCCAGCAGCTCATACCAGACAGGGGACTATGGCTACACCTTC.

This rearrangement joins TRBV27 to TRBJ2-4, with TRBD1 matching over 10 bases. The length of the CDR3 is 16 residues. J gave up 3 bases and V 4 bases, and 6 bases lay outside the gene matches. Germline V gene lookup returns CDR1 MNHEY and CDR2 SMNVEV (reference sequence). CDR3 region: CASSWGQGLGKNIQYF. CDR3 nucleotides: TGTGCCAGCAGTTGGGGACAGGGGCTCGGCAAAAACATTCAGTACTTC.

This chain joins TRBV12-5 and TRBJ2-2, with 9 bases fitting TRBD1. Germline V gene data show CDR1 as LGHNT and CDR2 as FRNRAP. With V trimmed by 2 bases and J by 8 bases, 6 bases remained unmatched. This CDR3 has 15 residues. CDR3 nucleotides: TGTGCTAGTGGTTTGCCGGGACAGGGCCAAGGGGAGCTGTTTTTT. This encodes CASGLPGQGQGELFF.

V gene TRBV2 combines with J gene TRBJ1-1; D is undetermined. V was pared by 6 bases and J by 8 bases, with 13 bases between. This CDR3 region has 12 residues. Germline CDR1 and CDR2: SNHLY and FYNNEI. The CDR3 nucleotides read TGTGCCAGCAGGGCATACCCCTTGGAAGCTTTCTTT. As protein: CASRAYPLEAFF.

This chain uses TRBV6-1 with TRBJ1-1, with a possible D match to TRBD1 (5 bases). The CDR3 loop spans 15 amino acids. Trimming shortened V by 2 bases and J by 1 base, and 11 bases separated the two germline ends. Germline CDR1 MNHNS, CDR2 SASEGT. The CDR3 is CASSEIFRANTEAFF. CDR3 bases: TGTGCCAGCAGTGAAATTTTCAGGGCGAACACTGAAGCTTTCTTT.

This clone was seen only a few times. DNA for the CDR3: TGTGCCAGCAGCTTAGGGGGGACTGACAGCCTATACTCTGGAAACACCATATATTTT. It codes for CASSLGGTDSLYSGNTIYF. V usage is TRBV7-9 and J usage is TRBJ1-3, with a weak D call TRBD1 (5 bases). The CDR3 has 19 amino acids. Trimming stripped 1 base from V and 0 bases from J, with 19 bases between. The germline CDR1 and CDR2 sequences are SEHNR and FQNEAQ (reference sequence).

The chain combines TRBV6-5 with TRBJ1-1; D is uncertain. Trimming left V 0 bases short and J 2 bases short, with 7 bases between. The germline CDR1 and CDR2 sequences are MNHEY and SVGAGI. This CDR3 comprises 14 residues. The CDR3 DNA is TGTGCCAGCAGTTACTCGGCCCTCAACACTGAAGCTTTCTTT. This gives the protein CASSYSALNTEAFF.

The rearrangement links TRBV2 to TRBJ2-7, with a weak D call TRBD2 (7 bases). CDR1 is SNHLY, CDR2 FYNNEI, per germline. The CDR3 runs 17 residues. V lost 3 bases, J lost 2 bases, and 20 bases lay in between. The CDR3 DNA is TGTGCCAGCAGTGAGATCGTGGGGGGGGCCCGTCCCTACGAGCAGTACTTC. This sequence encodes CASSEIVGGARPYEQYF.

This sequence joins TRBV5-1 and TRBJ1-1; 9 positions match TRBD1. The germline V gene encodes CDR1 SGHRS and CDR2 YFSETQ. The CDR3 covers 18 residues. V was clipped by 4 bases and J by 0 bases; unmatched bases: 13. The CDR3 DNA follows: TGCGCCAGCAGCGGACTAAGCCCTACAGGGGGCATGAACACTGAAGCTTTCTTT. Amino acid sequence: CASSGLSPTGGMNTEAFF. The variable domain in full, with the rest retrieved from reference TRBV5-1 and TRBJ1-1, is KAGVTQTPRYLIKTRGQQVTLSCSPISGHRSVSWYQQTPGQGLQFLFEYFSETQRNKGNFPGRFSGRQFSNSRSEMNVSTLELGDSALYLCASSGLSPTGGMNTEAFFGQGTRLTVV.

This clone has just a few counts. The CDR3 protein is CASSPGQYNSPLHF. Here the CDR3 DNA reads TGTGCCAGCAGCCCGGGACAGTATAATTCACCCCTCCACTTT. The rearrangement links TRBV4-2 to TRBJ1-6; 7 nucleotides align to TRBD1. This CDR3 is 14 amino acids long. Germline V gene lookup returns CDR1 LGHNA and CDR2 YNFKEQ. V lost 4 bases, J lost 4 bases, and 1 base stayed unmatched.

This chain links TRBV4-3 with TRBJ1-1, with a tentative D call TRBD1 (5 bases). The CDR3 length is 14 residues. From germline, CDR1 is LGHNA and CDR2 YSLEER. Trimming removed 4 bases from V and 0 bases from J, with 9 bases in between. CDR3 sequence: CASSLSTVNTEAFF. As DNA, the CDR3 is TGCGCCAGCAGCCTTTCGACAGTGAACACTGAAGCTTTCTTT.

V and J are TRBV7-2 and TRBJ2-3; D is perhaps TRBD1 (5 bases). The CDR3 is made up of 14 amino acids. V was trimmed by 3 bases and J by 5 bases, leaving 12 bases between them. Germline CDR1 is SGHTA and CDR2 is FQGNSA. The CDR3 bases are TGTGCCAGCAGCTTTGTGGGGCTAGTAGATACGCAGTATTTT. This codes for CASSFVGLVDTQYF. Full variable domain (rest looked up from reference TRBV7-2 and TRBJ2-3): GAGVSQSPSNKVTEKGKDVELRCDPISGHTALYWYRQSLGQGLEFLIYFQGNSAPDKSGLPSDRFSAERTGGSVSTLTIQRTQQEDSAVYLCASSFVGLVDTQYFGPGTRLTVL.

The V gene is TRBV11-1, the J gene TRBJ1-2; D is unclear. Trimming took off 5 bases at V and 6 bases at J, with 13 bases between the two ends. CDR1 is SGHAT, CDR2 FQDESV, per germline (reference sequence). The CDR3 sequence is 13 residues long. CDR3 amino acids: CASSPATENGYTF. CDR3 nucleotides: TGTGCCAGCAGCCCTGCGACGGAGAATGGCTACACCTTC. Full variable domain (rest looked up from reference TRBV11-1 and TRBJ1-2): EAEVAQSPRYKITEKSQAVAFWCDPISGHATLYWYRQILGQGPELLVQFQDESVVDDSQLPKDRFSAERLKGVDSTLKIQPAELGDSAMYLCASSPATENGYTFGSGTRLTVV.